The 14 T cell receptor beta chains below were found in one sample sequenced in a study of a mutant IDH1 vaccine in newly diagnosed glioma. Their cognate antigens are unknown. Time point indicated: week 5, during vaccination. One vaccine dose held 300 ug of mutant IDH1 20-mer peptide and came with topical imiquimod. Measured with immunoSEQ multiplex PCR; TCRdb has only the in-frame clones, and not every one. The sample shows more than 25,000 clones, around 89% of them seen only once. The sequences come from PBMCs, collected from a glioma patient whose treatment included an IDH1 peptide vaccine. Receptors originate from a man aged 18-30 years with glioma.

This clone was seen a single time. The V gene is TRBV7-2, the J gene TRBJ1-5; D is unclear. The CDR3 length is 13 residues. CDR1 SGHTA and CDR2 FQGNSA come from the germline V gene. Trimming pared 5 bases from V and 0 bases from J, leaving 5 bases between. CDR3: CASSLNSNQPQHF. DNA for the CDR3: TGTGCCAGCAGCCTGAATAGCAATCAGCCCCAGCATTTT. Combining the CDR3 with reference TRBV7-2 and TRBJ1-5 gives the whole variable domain GAGVSQSPSNKVTEKGKDVELRCDPISGHTALYWYRQSLGQGLEFLIYFQGNSAPDKSGLPSDRFSAERTGGSVSTLTIQRTQQEDSAVYLCASSLNSNQPQHFGDGTRLSIL.

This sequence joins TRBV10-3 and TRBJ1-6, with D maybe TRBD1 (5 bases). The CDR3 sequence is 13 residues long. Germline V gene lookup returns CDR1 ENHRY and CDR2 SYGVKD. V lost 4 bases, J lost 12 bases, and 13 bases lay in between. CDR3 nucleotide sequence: TGTGCCATCAGTGGGGCAACAGGAGAACCCCTCCACTTT. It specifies CAISGATGEPLHF.

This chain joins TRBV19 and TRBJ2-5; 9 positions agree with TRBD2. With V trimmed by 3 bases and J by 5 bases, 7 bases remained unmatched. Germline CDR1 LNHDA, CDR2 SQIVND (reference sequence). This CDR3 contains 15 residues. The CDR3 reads CASSMGGRAGETQYF. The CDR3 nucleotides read TGTGCCAGTAGTATGGGCGGGAGGGCCGGGGAGACCCAGTACTTC.

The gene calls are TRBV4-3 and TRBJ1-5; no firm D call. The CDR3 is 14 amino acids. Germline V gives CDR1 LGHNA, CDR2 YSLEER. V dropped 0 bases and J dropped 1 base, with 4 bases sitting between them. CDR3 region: CASSQEYSNQPQHF. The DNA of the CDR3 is TGCGCCAGCAGCCAAGAATACAGCAATCAGCCCCAGCATTTT.

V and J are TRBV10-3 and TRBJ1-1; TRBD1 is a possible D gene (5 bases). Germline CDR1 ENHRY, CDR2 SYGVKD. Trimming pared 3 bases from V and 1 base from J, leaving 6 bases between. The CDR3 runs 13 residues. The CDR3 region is CAISDRENTEAFF. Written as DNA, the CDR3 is TGTGCCATCAGTGACAGGGAGAACACTGAAGCTTTCTTT.

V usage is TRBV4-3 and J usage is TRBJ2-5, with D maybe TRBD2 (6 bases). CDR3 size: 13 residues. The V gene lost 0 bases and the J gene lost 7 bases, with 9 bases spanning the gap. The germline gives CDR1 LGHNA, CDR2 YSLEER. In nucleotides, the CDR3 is TGCGCCAGCAGCCAAGACCCCGGGAGGACCCAGTACTTC. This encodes CASSQDPGRTQYF.

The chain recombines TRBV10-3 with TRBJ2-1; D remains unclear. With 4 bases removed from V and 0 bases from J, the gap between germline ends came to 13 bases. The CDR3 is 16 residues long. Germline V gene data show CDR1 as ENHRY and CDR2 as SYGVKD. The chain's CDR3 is CAISGSPLGSYNEQFF. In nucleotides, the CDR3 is TGTGCCATCAGTGGTTCCCCACTGGGCTCCTACAATGAGCAGTTCTTC.

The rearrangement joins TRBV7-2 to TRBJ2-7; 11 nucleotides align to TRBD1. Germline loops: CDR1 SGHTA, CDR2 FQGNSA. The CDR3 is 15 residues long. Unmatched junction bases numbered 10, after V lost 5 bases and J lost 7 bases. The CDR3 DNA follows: TGTGCCAGCAGCCCAGCCCCGGGACAGGGGGTAGAGCAGTACTTC. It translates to CASSPAPGQGVEQYF. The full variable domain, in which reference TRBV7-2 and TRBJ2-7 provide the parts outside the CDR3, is GAGVSQSPSNKVTEKGKDVELRCDPISGHTALYWYRQSLGQGLEFLIYFQGNSAPDKSGLPSDRFSAERTGGSVSTLTIQRTQQEDSAVYLCASSPAPGQGVEQYFGPGTRLTVT.

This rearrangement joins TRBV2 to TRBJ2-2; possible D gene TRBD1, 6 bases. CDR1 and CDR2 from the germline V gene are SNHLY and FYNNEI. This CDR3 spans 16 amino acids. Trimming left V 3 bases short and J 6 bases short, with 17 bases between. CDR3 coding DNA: TGTGCCAGCAGTGATTACAGGGTGGGAGTCCCCGGGGAGCTGTTTTTT. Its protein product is CASSDYRVGVPGELFF. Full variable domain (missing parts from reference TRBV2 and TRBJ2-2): EPEVTQTPSHQVTQMGQEVILRCVPISNHLYFYWYRQILGQKVEFLVSFYNNEISEKSEIFDDQFSVERPDGSNFTLKIRSTKLEDSAMYFCASSDYRVGVPGELFFGEGSRLTVL.

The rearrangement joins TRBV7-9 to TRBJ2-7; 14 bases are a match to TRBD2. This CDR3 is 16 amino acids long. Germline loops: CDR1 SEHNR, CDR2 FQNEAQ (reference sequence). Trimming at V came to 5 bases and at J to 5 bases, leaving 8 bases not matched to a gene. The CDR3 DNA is TGTGCCAGCAGCCCCCCCGGGACTAGCGGGAGAGACGAGCAGTACTTC. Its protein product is CASSPPGTSGRDEQYF. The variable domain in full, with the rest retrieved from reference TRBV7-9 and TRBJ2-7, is DTGVSQNPRHKITKRGQNVTFRCDPISEHNRLYWYRQTLGQGPEFLTYFQNEAQLEKSRLLSDRFSAERPKGSFSTLEIQRTEQGDSAMYLCASSPPGTSGRDEQYFGPGTRLTVT.

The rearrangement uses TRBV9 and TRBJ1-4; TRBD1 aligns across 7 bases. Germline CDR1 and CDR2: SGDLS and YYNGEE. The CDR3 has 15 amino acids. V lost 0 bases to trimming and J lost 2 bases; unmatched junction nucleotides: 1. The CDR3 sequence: CASSVGGQTNEKLFF. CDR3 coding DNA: TGTGCCAGCAGCGTAGGGGGACAGACTAATGAAAAACTGTTTTTT.

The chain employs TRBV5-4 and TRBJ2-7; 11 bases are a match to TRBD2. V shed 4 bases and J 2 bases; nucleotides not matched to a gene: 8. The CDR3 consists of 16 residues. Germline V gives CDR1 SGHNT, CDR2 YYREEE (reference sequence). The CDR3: CASSPGTSGGAYEQYF. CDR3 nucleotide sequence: TGTGCCAGCAGCCCAGGGACTAGCGGAGGCGCCTACGAGCAGTACTTC.

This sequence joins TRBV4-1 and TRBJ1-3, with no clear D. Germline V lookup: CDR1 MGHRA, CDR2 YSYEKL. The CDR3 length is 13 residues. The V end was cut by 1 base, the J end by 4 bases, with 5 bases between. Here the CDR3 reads CASSQGEGNTIYF. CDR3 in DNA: TGCGCCAGCAGCCAAGGAGAGGGAAACACCATATATTTT.

CDR3 amino acids: CASSARVEDTQYF. As DNA, the CDR3 is TGTGCCAGCAGTGCCCGGGTGGAAGATACGCAGTATTTT. This sequence joins TRBV6-4 and TRBJ2-3, with D unresolved. Trimming left V 4 bases short and J 5 bases short, with 10 bases between. This CDR3 has 13 residues. Per the germline V gene, CDR1 is MRHNA and CDR2 is SNTAGT.